The 18 T cell receptor beta chains in this list originate from one sample, sequenced in a study of blood T cell repertoires in COVID-19. TCRdb's copy holds only in-frame clones and misses some; the assay was immunoSEQ multiplex PCR. The table includes about 240,000 clones, roughly 83% detected once. Sequenced input: peripheral blood. These receptors were obtained from an elderly woman with acute or convalescent COVID-19.

About this clone: The same CDR3 arises from other DNA sequences in this sample as well. The DNA for the CDR3 is TGCGCCAGCAGCCAAGGGCAGGGGGAGCACCAGCCCCAGCATTTT. Residues: CASSQGQGEHQPQHF. The chain joins TRBV4-1 to TRBJ1-5, with 7 bases lining up with TRBD1. There are 15 residues in the CDR3. The V and J ends lost 1 base and 7 bases, in that order; junction bases with no gene match: 7. Per the germline V gene, CDR1 is MGHRA and CDR2 is YSYEKL.

This clone was detected only once. The chain is built from TRBV27 and TRBJ1-1, with a possible D match to TRBD1 (5 bases). CDR1 MNHEY and CDR2 SMNVEV come from the germline V gene (reference sequence). The CDR3 extends over 13 amino acids. V lost 6 bases to trimming and J lost 5 bases, with 13 bases between them. CDR3 amino acids: CASSLRGFTEAFF. The CDR3 DNA is TGTGCCAGCAGCTTACGGGGGTTTACTGAAGCTTTCTTT.

On this clone: Other DNA sequences from this sample encode an identical CDR3 as well. The chain has TRBV3-1 (or the pseudogene TRBV3-2) and TRBJ2-1, with 12 bases matching TRBD2. CDR1 is LGHDT and CDR2 is YNNKEL in the germline V gene (reference sequence). CDR3 length equals 14 residues. V trimming: 4 bases; J trimming: 10 bases; junction bases outside the gene matches: 5. In DNA, the CDR3 is TGTGCCAGCAGCCCTCTAGCGGGGGGGCGGGAGCAGTTCTTC. Protein sequence: CASSPLAGGREQFF.

This chain uses TRBV7-9 with TRBJ1-6; the D gene is possibly TRBD1 (6 bases). Germline CDR1 SEHNR, CDR2 FQNEAQ (reference sequence). The CDR3 sequence is 14 residues long. Trimming left V 4 bases short and J 6 bases short, with 10 bases between. CDR3 DNA: TGTGCCAGCAGCTCCGGACAGCCTAATTCACCCCTCCACTTT. Amino acid sequence: CASSSGQPNSPLHF.

A note on this clone: Other nucleotide sequences from this sample produce the same CDR3. The chain uses TRBV29-1 and TRBJ1-3, with 7 bases fitting TRBD1. The CDR3 has 13 amino acids. The germline CDR1 and CDR2 sequences are SQVTM and ANQGSEA. J gave up 0 bases and V 4 bases, and 0 bases lay outside the gene matches. The CDR3 protein is CSVGQGSGNTIYF. In nucleotides, the CDR3 is TGCAGCGTTGGACAGGGCTCTGGAAACACCATATATTTT. The full variable domain, rest sourced from reference TRBV29-1 and TRBJ1-3, is SAVISQKPSRDICQRGTSLTIQCQVDSQVTMMFWYRQQPGQSLTLIATANQGSEATYESGFVIDKFPISRPNLTFSTLTVSNMSPEDSSIYLCSVGQGSGNTIYFGEGSWLTVV.

The chain uses TRBV6-5 and TRBJ1-6, with TRBD1 as a possible D gene (5 bases). The V end was cut by 8 bases, the J end by 4 bases, with 12 bases between. CDR3 size: 14 residues. Germline CDR1 MNHEY, CDR2 SVGAGI. The CDR3 loop reads CASGGGGYNSPLHF. Here the CDR3 DNA reads TGTGCCAGCGGGGGGGGAGGGTATAATTCACCCCTCCACTTT.

This clone occurred a few times. The genes are TRBV28 and TRBJ1-4, with a tentative D call TRBD1 (6 bases). The CDR3 is made up of 13 amino acids. Trimming left V 8 bases short and J 8 bases short, with 15 bases between. Germline CDR1 reads MDHEN; CDR2 reads SYDVKM. CDR3 sequence reads: CASGPPGTEKLFF. CDR3 sequence (DNA): TGTGCCAGCGGTCCCCCGGGGACAGAAAAACTGTTTTTT.

This clone was detected only once. V gene TRBV19 combines with J gene TRBJ2-2; D is perhaps TRBD2 (6 bases). The germline gives CDR1 LNHDA, CDR2 SQIVND (reference sequence). The CDR3 consists of 17 residues. The V end was cut by 5 bases, the J end by 8 bases, with 24 bases between. DNA for the CDR3: TGTGCCAGTAGTCCCCCCCCGGGACTCCAGGAGCGAGGGGAGCTGTTTTTT. Its protein is CASSPPPGLQERGELFF.

The rearrangement links TRBV19 to TRBJ2-7, with D tentatively TRBD1 (6 bases). CDR1 and CDR2 from the germline V gene are LNHDA and SQIVND (reference sequence). V lost 3 bases and J lost 4, with 13 bases in between. The CDR3 consists of 14 residues. DNA for the CDR3: TGTGCCAGTAGTATCAGGGGTAACGCTTACGAGCAGTACTTC. Translated, it gives CASSIRGNAYEQYF.

The gene calls are TRBV10-2 and TRBJ1-5, with TRBD1 matching 9 bases. The CDR3 length is 16 residues. J lost 2 bases, V lost 6 bases, and 8 bases had no gene match. CDR1 and CDR2 (germline): WSHSY, SAAADI. The CDR3 nucleotides read TGCGCCAGCAGCGCACAGGGGGCTCACGGCAATCAGCCCCAGCATTTT. This translates into CASSAQGAHGNQPQHF.

The chain combines TRBV29-1 with TRBJ2-7, with D perhaps TRBD1 (5 bases). CDR3 length equals 13 residues. The germline V gene has CDR1 SQVTM and CDR2 ANQGSEA. V was clipped by 5 bases and J by 0 bases, with 11 bases between them. The DNA of the CDR3 is TGCAGCGTTCAGAGGACAAGCTCCTACGAGCAGTACTTC. Its protein is CSVQRTSSYEQYF.

V gene TRBV28 combines with J gene TRBJ1-4, with D possibly TRBD1 on 6 matching bases. The germline gives CDR1 MDHEN, CDR2 SYDVKM. The CDR3 is 15 amino acids. With 3 bases removed from V and 2 bases from J, the gap between germline ends came to 10 bases. CDR3 nucleotides: TGTGCCAGCAGTTTTTGGGGGCGGACTAATGAAAAACTGTTTTTT. This sequence encodes CASSFWGRTNEKLFF.

This clone was detected many times. The chain employs TRBV18 and TRBJ2-2; perhaps TRBD1 as D (6 bases). Trimming took off 1 base at V and 3 bases at J, with 9 bases between the two ends. This CDR3 is built from 15 residues. Germline V gene sequence: CDR1 KGHSH, CDR2 LQKENI. The chain's CDR3 is CASSPRNRDTGELFF. CDR3 bases: TGTGCCAGCTCACCACGCAACAGGGACACCGGGGAGCTGTTTTTT. Based on the CDR3 plus reference TRBV18 and TRBJ2-2, the full variable domain is NAGVMQNPRHLVRRRGQEARLRCSPMKGHSHVYWYRQLPEEGLKFMVYLQKENIIDESGMPKERFSAEFPKEGPSILRIQQVVRGDSAAYFCASSPRNRDTGELFFGEGSRLTVL.

The gene calls are TRBV5-5 and TRBJ2-1; 10 bases fit TRBD1. The CDR3 spans 16 residues. The J segment lost 4 bases and the V segment lost 4 bases, leaving 8 bases of the junction unmatched. CDR1 SGHKS and CDR2 YYEKEE come from the germline V gene (reference sequence). The CDR3 protein is CASSTTGGDSYNEQFF. For the CDR3, the DNA is TGTGCCAGCAGCACGACAGGGGGCGATTCGTACAATGAGCAGTTCTTC. The whole variable domain, remainder taken from reference TRBV5-5 and TRBJ2-1, is DAGVTQSPTHLIKTRGQQVTLRCSPISGHKSVSWYQQVLGQGPQFIFQYYEKEERGRGNFPDRFSARQFPNYSSELNVNALLLGDSALYLCASSTTGGDSYNEQFFGPGTRLTVL.

Concerning this clone itself: One end of the junction does not line up with germline, which may come from a read error. This sequence joins TRBV5-1 and TRBJ1-5, with D possibly being TRBD1 (6 bases). Germline CDR1 SGHRS, CDR2 YFSETQ. The CDR3 totals 13 residues. In DNA, the CDR3 is TGCGCCAGTGCACAGGGCCCCGATCAACCCCAGCATTTT. It specifies CASAQGPDQPQHF.

Concerning this clone: The junction does not match germline at one end; this may be a read error. The chain carries TRBV29-1 and TRBJ1-1; D is uncertain. CDR3 length equals 13 residues. The germline gives CDR1 SQVTM, CDR2 ANQGSEA. The DNA for the CDR3 is TGCAGCGTTGAAGAACACCTGAAGACTGAAGCTTTCTTT. Its translation is CSVEEHLKTEAFF.

This clone was counted once. The chain uses TRBV3-1 (or the pseudogene TRBV3-2) and TRBJ1-5; the D gene is possibly TRBD1 (5 bases). Germline loops: CDR1 LGHDT, CDR2 YNNKEL (reference sequence). The CDR3 consists of 14 residues. V lost 3 bases, J lost 0 bases, and 6 bases lay in between. This CDR3 reads CASSHTGSNQPQHF. CDR3 in DNA: TGTGCCAGCAGCCACACAGGTAGCAATCAGCCCCAGCATTTT.

This chain joins TRBV2 and TRBJ1-6; 7 bases are a match to TRBD1. V shed 6 bases, J shed 7 bases, and the junction held 9 bases outside the gene matches. The CDR3 sequence is 15 residues long. Germline CDR1 SNHLY, CDR2 FYNNEI. CDR3 region: CASSGYRGMNSPLHF. The CDR3 nucleotides are TGTGCCAGCAGCGGATACAGGGGAATGAATTCACCCCTCCACTTT.